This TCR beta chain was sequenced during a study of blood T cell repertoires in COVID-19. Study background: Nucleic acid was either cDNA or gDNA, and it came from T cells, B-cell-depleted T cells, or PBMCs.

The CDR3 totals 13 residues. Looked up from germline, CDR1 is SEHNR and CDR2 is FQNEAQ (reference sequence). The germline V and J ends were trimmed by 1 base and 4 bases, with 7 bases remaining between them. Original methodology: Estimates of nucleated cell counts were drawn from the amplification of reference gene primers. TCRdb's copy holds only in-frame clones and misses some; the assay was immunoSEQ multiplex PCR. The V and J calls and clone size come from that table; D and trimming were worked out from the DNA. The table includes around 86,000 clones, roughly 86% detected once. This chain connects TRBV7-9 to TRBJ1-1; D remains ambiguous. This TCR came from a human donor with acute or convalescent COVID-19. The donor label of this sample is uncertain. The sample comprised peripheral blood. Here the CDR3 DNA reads TGTGCCAGCAGCTTAGAGGGAGGCACTGAAGCTTTCTTT. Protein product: CASSLEGGTEAFF.